This record looks at one T cell receptor beta chain sequence and its context. This sample was taken from a study of blood T cell repertoires in COVID-19. Libraries were prepared by immunoSEQ multiplex PCR; TCRdb keeps only in-frame clonotypes and omits some of them. In the table there are fewer than 300,000 clones, 70% to 90% of which are singletons. The cohort comprised adults aged about 18 to 100 years residing in around 25 US areas. Recovery meant two consecutive negative NP/OP PCR tests, professional clearance, or resolved symptoms. Germline loops: CDR1 SGDLS, CDR2 YYNGEE. The CDR3 contains 14 residues. J was trimmed by 5 bases and V by 0 bases; bases with no gene match: 4.

This chain connects TRBV9 to TRBJ1-2; TRBD1 aligns across 7 bases. Sequencing was carried out using PBMCs or T cells enriched from blood (not recorded which). This TCR derives from a woman in her twenties or thirties who had recovered from COVID-19. CDR3 protein: CASSVDRGTYGYTF. The CDR3 region has the DNA TGTGCCAGCAGCGTAGACAGGGGAACGTATGGCTACACCTTC.